These 15 T cell receptor beta chains came from one sample sequenced in a study of blood T cell repertoires in COVID-19. TCRdb's copy holds only in-frame clones and misses some; the assay was immunoSEQ multiplex PCR. The sample records some 87,000 clones, around four fifths being singletons. The sample consisted of peripheral blood. These receptors all come from a woman in her 70s with active or convalescent COVID-19.

This rearrangement joins TRBV7-9 to TRBJ1-3; D is perhaps TRBD1 (5 bases). The CDR3 length is 15 residues. CDR1 and CDR2 (germline): SEHNR, FQNEAQ (reference sequence). V lost 2 bases and J lost 0, with 8 bases in between. In DNA form, the CDR3 reads TGTGCCAGCAGCTTACAGGGCAGCTCTGGAAACACCATATATTTT. It translates to CASSLQGSSGNTIYF.

The V and J genes are TRBV6-2 or TRBV6-3 and TRBJ1-3; D is perhaps TRBD1 (5 bases). Trimming pared 6 bases from V and 2 bases from J, leaving 17 bases between. The CDR3 is 16 amino acids. Germline assignment: CDR1 MNHEY and CDR2 SVGEGT. The CDR3 region has the DNA TGTGCCAGCAGCGTTGACAGTGCATTCACTGGAAACACCATATATTTT. Protein product: CASSVDSAFTGNTIYF.

The gene calls are TRBV19 and TRBJ2-1; D not certain. Germline V gene data show CDR1 as LNHDA and CDR2 as SQIVND (reference sequence). The ends were cut back, 4 bases at V and 7 bases at J, with 11 bases in the middle. The CDR3 is 13 amino acids. The CDR3 spells CASSTPRGNEQFF. The CDR3 DNA is TGTGCCAGTAGTACCCCTCGAGGAAATGAGCAGTTCTTC.

The chain joins TRBV28 to TRBJ2-7, with 10 bases fitting TRBD2. The germline CDR1 and CDR2 sequences are MDHEN and SYDVKM. V was pared by 0 bases and J by 5 bases, with 10 bases of the junction left unmatched. The CDR3 totals 17 residues. The CDR3 region is CASSLWGLLAGRNEQYF. The CDR3 DNA sequence: TGTGCCAGCAGTTTATGGGGTCTACTAGCGGGGAGAAACGAGCAGTACTTC.

This sequence joins TRBV6-2 or TRBV6-3 and TRBJ2-2; TRBD2 matches 11 bases. CDR3 length: 16 residues. CDR1 MNHEY and CDR2 SVGEGT come from the germline V gene. The V and J ends lost 5 bases and 5 bases, in that order; junction bases with no gene match: 7. In DNA, the CDR3 is TGTGCCAGCAGTCGGAAGGGACTAGCGGTAACCGGGGAGCTGTTTTTT. It is translated as CASSRKGLAVTGELFF.

This clone has just a few counts. V usage is TRBV7-2 and J usage is TRBJ1-3; TRBD1 might be the D (5 bases). Germline lookup yields CDR1 SGHTA and CDR2 FQGNSA. Trimming pared 2 bases from V and 5 bases from J, leaving 10 bases between. The CDR3 covers 14 residues. The CDR3 loop is CASSLTRDRNTIYF. CDR3 bases: TGTGCCAGCAGCTTAACCAGGGATAGAAACACCATATATTTT.

This chain connects TRBV18 to TRBJ2-1, with 9 positions matching TRBD2. Trimming at V came to 2 bases and at J to 14 bases, leaving 10 bases not matched to a gene. The CDR3 totals 14 residues. Looked up from germline, CDR1 is KGHSH and CDR2 is LQKENI. The CDR3: CASSPLSSGEREFF. The CDR3 DNA is TGTGCCAGCTCACCATTATCTAGCGGGGAGCGTGAGTTCTTC.

This chain links TRBV4-3 with TRBJ2-2; 7 bases line up with TRBD1. The V and J ends lost 1 base and 1 base, in that order; junction bases with no gene match: 0. The CDR3 is made up of 15 amino acids. CDR1 is LGHNA and CDR2 is YSLEER in the germline V gene. CDR3 region: CASSQGQGNTGELFF. The DNA for the CDR3 is TGCGCCAGCAGCCAAGGACAGGGGAACACCGGGGAGCTGTTTTTT.

The genes are TRBV29-1 and TRBJ1-4; D is uncertain. CDR1 is SQVTM and CDR2 is ANQGSEA in the germline V gene. Trimming shortened V by 5 bases and J by 4 bases, and 11 bases separated the two germline ends. The CDR3 contains 13 residues. This CDR3 reads CSVSEGVNEKLFF. CDR3 bases: TGCAGCGTTTCGGAGGGAGTTAATGAAAAACTGTTTTTT.

This chain links TRBV3-1 (or the pseudogene TRBV3-2) with TRBJ2-7; 7 bases line up with TRBD1. Trimming took 1 base from V and 6 from J; bases not matched to a gene: 9. This CDR3 contains 15 residues. The germline gives CDR1 LGHDT, CDR2 YNNKEL (reference sequence). In DNA, the CDR3 is TGTGCCAGCAGCCAAGGACAGGGAGAAGTCTCCGAGCAGTACTTC. Amino acid sequence: CASSQGQGEVSEQYF.

This chain joins TRBV11-2 and TRBJ2-6; D remains unclear. Trimming pared 1 base from V and 2 bases from J, leaving 3 bases between. The CDR3 totals 14 residues. Germline V lookup: CDR1 SGHAT, CDR2 FQNNGV. The chain's CDR3 is CASSLVTGANVLTF. CDR3 sequence (DNA): TGTGCCAGCAGCTTAGTTACTGGGGCCAACGTCCTGACTTTC.

The J gene is TRBJ1-1, the V gene TRBV5-1, with 9 bases identical to TRBD1. The CDR3 consists of 14 residues. From germline, CDR1 is SGHRS and CDR2 YFSETQ. Trimming took 4 bases from V and 1 from J; bases not matched to a gene: 2. This chain's CDR3 is CASSRTGENTEAFF. CDR3 nucleotide sequence: TGCGCCAGCAGCCGGACAGGGGAGAACACTGAAGCTTTCTTT.

The chain links TRBV11-3 to TRBJ1-2; TRBD1 is a possible D gene (5 bases). Germline loops: CDR1 SGHNT, CDR2 YENEEA. V was cut by 2 bases and J by 7 bases, with 11 bases left in between. The CDR3 length is 13 residues. Written as DNA, the CDR3 is TGTGCCAGCAGCTTAAGTGGAGGGGCTGGCTACACCTTC. Protein product: CASSLSGGAGYTF.

CDR3 DNA: TGTGCCAGCAGTTATAACAGGGGAGGAAGCACTGAAGCTTTCTTT. It translates to CASSYNRGGSTEAFF. The chain recombines TRBV28 with TRBJ1-1; 7 nucleotides agree with TRBD1. The CDR3 extends over 15 amino acids. Germline V lookup: CDR1 MDHEN, CDR2 SYDVKM. The V and J ends lost 4 bases and 4 bases, in that order; junction bases with no gene match: 9. The full variable domain, completed using reference TRBV28 and TRBJ1-1, is DVKVTQSSRYLVKRTGEKVFLECVQDMDHENMFWYRQDPGLGLRLIYFSYDVKMKEKGDIPEGYSVSREKKERFSLILESASTNQTSMYLCASSYNRGGSTEAFFGQGTRLTVV.

This clone occurred a few times. The CDR3 DNA follows: TGTGCCAGCAGCTTAGGAGGCGCCCATCAGCCCCAGCATTTT. It codes for CASSLGGAHQPQHF. The J gene is TRBJ1-5, the V gene TRBV7-9; D gene uncertain. The CDR3 length is 14 residues. CDR1 and CDR2 from the germline V gene are SEHNR and FQNEAQ (reference sequence). Trimming cost V 1 base and J 5 bases, with 9 bases left between them.